This entry is about one T cell receptor (beta chain). The antigen remains undetermined. The study sampled nominally healthy donors, though unrecorded immune exposures were likely. These data originate in a study of cytomegalovirus exposure and HLA in healthy donors. Study findings and constraints: Some TCR beta chains (over 150 of them) were listed as cytomegalovirus-associated. Some V segments, TRBV6-2 and TRBV6-3 among them, were indistinguishable and were therefore excluded. Accurate prediction of most subjects' HLA-A and HLA-B alleles from TCR beta sequences was reported.

The V gene lost 1 base and the J gene lost 10 bases, with 14 bases spanning the gap. Germline V CDR1 and CDR2: GTSNPN, SVGIG (reference sequence). The CDR3 spans 14 residues. The PCR made use of 60 Vbeta and 13 Jbeta primers. Sequencing used immunoSEQ multiplex PCR; TCRdb keeps in-frame clones, though not all of them. This sample has under 200,000 clones, with approximately 77% found just once. The TCR was taken from a male donor in good health and CMV-seropositive. The rearrangement joins TRBV30 to TRBJ1-6, with D perhaps matching TRBD1 (5 bases). Source material: PBMCs. The chain's CDR3 is CAWSAGREASPLHF. In DNA form, the CDR3 reads TGTGCCTGGAGTGCGGGCAGGGAGGCCTCACCCCTCCACTTT.